The 18 T cell receptor beta chains presented below share a single source sample, sequenced in a study of a mutant IDH1 vaccine in newly diagnosed glioma. Described time point: baseline, week 1 (first vaccination visit). Treatment noted: pre-vaccination baseline after standard-of-care therapy. Generated by immunoSEQ multiplex PCR, the TCRdb table keeps only in-frame clones and is missing some. In the table there are just under 95,000 clones, 80% of which are singletons. Material: PBMCs, obtained from a glioma patient treated with radiotherapy, temozolomide or both. The receptor set was obtained from a middle-aged man with glioma.

A single count supports this clone. V usage is TRBV19 and J usage is TRBJ2-1; 10 bases are a match to TRBD2. From germline, CDR1 is LNHDA and CDR2 SQIVND (reference sequence). The V gene end was trimmed by 5 bases and the J gene end by 8 bases; junction bases not matched to a gene: 6. This CDR3 region has 14 residues. The CDR3 sequence: CASSQRGGLYEQFF. The CDR3 DNA follows: TGTGCCAGTAGTCAGCGGGGGGGGTTATATGAGCAGTTCTTC.

The table lists this clone with a few counts. The V and J genes are TRBV6-8 and TRBJ1-5; TRBD1 matches at 7 bases. Germline V gene sequence: CDR1 MNHGY, CDR2 SAAAGT. This CDR3 region has 15 residues. Trimming cost V 6 bases and J 5 bases; bases outside gene matches: 10. Written as DNA, the CDR3 is TGTGCCAGCAGAAAATCTGGGACAGCCCATCAGCCCCAGCATTTT. Translated: CASRKSGTAHQPQHF.

The V call is TRBV2, the J call TRBJ2-3, with 7 bases identical to TRBD2. Losses at the gene ends were 8 bases for V and 0 bases for J; bases not matched to a gene: 14. This CDR3 comprises 17 residues. Germline V gene data show CDR1 as SNHLY and CDR2 as FYNNEI. CDR3 bases: TGTGCCAGCGGGGGTAAGAGGGGACTAAGGAGCACAGATACGCAGTATTTT. This sequence encodes CASGGKRGLRSTDTQYF.

The chain joins TRBV11-2 to TRBJ1-2, with D hard to call. The germline CDR1 and CDR2 sequences are SGHAT and FQNNGV. The CDR3 has 13 residues. The germline V and J ends were trimmed by 0 bases and 5 bases, with 7 bases remaining between them. The CDR3 spells CASSLDPGYGYTF. CDR3 nucleotide sequence: TGTGCCAGCAGCTTAGATCCAGGTTATGGCTACACCTTC.

V gene TRBV25-1 combines with J gene TRBJ1-5; 7 nucleotides line up with TRBD1. Per the germline V gene, CDR1 is MGHDK and CDR2 is SYGVNS. This CDR3 is built from 14 residues. Germline trimming cut 3 bases from V and 4 bases from J; bases unmatched to any gene: 3. The DNA for the CDR3 is TGTGCCAGCAGTGAGGCAGGGGGTAATCAGCCCCAGCATTTT. The encoded protein is CASSEAGGNQPQHF.

The chain is built from TRBV10-3 and TRBJ2-3; 8 nucleotides align to TRBD1. Germline assignment: CDR1 ENHRY and CDR2 SYGVKD. This CDR3 is built from 14 residues. V dropped 10 bases and J dropped 3; count of bases not matched to a gene: 9. CDR3 coding DNA: TGTGCCACTGACGGGACAGGTGGTACAGATACGCAGTATTTT. This encodes CATDGTGGTDTQYF.

The J gene is TRBJ2-7, the V gene TRBV7-2; D tentatively fits TRBD1 or TRBD2 (5 bases each). With 5 bases removed from V and 0 bases from J, the gap between germline ends came to 17 bases. CDR3 length: 16 amino acids. The germline V gene has CDR1 SGHTA and CDR2 FQGNSA. Here the CDR3 reads CASSPTGTASSYEQYF. The CDR3 region has the DNA TGTGCCAGCAGCCCGACCGGGACGGCGAGCTCCTACGAGCAGTACTTC.

V gene TRBV11-2 combines with J gene TRBJ1-1; 8 bases are a match to TRBD1. Trimming at V came to 0 bases and at J to 4 bases, leaving 10 bases not matched to a gene. CDR3 length: 17 amino acids. The germline V gene has CDR1 SGHAT and CDR2 FQNNGV. The CDR3 region has the DNA TGTGCCAGCAGCTTAGAGGCCGGCAGGGGGCTTGGCACTGAAGCTTTCTTT. It codes for CASSLEAGRGLGTEAFF.

The rearrangement links TRBV11-2 to TRBJ1-6; D uncertain. The CDR3 runs 14 residues. Germline CDR1 is SGHAT and CDR2 is FQNNGV. The V end was cut by 1 base, the J end by 4 bases, with 5 bases between. The CDR3 loop is CASSLAGYNSPLHF. For the CDR3, the DNA is TGTGCCAGCAGCTTAGCAGGTTATAATTCACCCCTCCACTTT.

This chain uses TRBV6-5 with TRBJ1-6, with D hard to call. Germline values: CDR1 MNHEY, CDR2 SVGAGI. Trimming removed 6 bases from V and 9 bases from J, with 12 bases in between. The CDR3 has 13 residues. CDR3 sequence (DNA): TGTGCCAGCAGCGCCGGGCCAGGTTCACCCCTCCACTTT. Its translation is CASSAGPGSPLHF.

The DNA of the CDR3 is TGCAGCGTTGAAGATCCCCAGCGGGAGACTTACAATGAGCAGTTCTTC. This sequence encodes CSVEDPQRETYNEQFF. The V call is TRBV29-1, the J call TRBJ2-1; the match to TRBD2 covers 8 bases. The CDR3 loop spans 16 amino acids. Germline V gene sequence: CDR1 SQVTM, CDR2 ANQGSEA. V lost 0 bases to trimming and J lost 4 bases; unmatched junction nucleotides: 8.

V and J are TRBV7-8 and TRBJ2-1, with D perhaps matching TRBD1 or TRBD2 (5 bases each). V lost 5 bases, J lost 3 bases, and 17 bases lay in between. Germline V gene data show CDR1 as SGHVS and CDR2 as FQNEAQ. This CDR3 has 16 amino acids. The chain's CDR3 is CASSPVFGGNYNEQFF. The CDR3 nucleotides are TGTGCCAGCAGCCCAGTTTTTGGGGGAAACTACAATGAGCAGTTCTTC. The full variable domain, in which reference TRBV7-8 and TRBJ2-1 provide the parts outside the CDR3, is GAGVSQSPRYKVAKRGQDVALRCDPISGHVSLFWYQQALGQGPEFLTYFQNEAQLDKSGLPSDRFFAERPEGSVSTLKIQRTQQEDSAVYLCASSPVFGGNYNEQFFGPGTRLTVL.

The chain links TRBV9 to TRBJ1-1; D is uncertain. Germline V gene sequence: CDR1 SGDLS, CDR2 YYNGEE. The CDR3 runs to 15 residues. V dropped 0 bases and J dropped 0 bases, with 9 bases sitting between them. The CDR3 here is CASSVATRLNTEAFF. CDR3 nucleotides: TGTGCCAGCAGCGTAGCTACTCGATTGAACACTGAAGCTTTCTTT.

This clone has more than one count but fewer than ten. The rearrangement links TRBV6-1 to TRBJ1-1; D unresolved. The CDR3 contains 12 residues. CDR1 MNHNS and CDR2 SASEGT come from the germline V gene. V lost 4 bases to trimming and J lost 4 bases, with 7 bases between them. The CDR3 spells CASSATPTEAFF. CDR3 DNA: TGTGCCAGCAGTGCGACCCCCACTGAAGCTTTCTTT.

This clone was counted ten times or more. The chain couples TRBV28 to TRBJ1-2; D gene ambiguous. Germline CDR1 MDHEN, CDR2 SYDVKM. The CDR3 loop spans 11 amino acids. Trimming cost V 7 bases and J 0 bases, with 3 bases left between them. DNA of the CDR3: TGTGCCAGCATGGCTAACTATGGCTACACCTTC. It yields the protein CASMANYGYTF.

The chain has TRBV5-6 and TRBJ1-5; 7 bases align to TRBD1. This CDR3 contains 16 residues. The germline V gene encodes CDR1 SGHDT and CDR2 YYEEEE. The ends lost 4 bases at V and 0 bases at J; junction bases unmatched: 7. CDR3 bases: TGTGCCAGCAGCGAAAGGGGGCGCTTTAGCAATCAGCCCCAGCATTTT. Translated: CASSERGRFSNQPQHF. Full variable domain (remainder filled in from reference TRBV5-6 and TRBJ1-5): DAGVTQSPTHLIKTRGQQVTLRCSPKSGHDTVSWYQQALGQGPQFIFQYYEEEERQRGNFPDRFSGHQFPNYSSELNVNALLLGDSALYLCASSERGRFSNQPQHFGDGTRLSIL.

V usage is TRBV10-3 and J usage is TRBJ1-3; D is unresolved. The CDR3 loop spans 10 amino acids. V lost 10 bases, J lost 4 bases, and 5 bases lay in between. CDR1 is ENHRY, CDR2 SYGVKD, per germline. The CDR3 spells CATVGNTIYF. The CDR3 DNA follows: TGTGCCACCGTGGGAAACACCATATATTTT.

V and J are TRBV18 and TRBJ2-7; 9 bases align to TRBD2. V gave up 3 bases and J gave up 3 bases; unmatched junction bases: 6. Germline V CDR1 and CDR2: KGHSH, LQKENI. CDR3 length equals 15 residues. The CDR3 region is CASSPFSGRGYEQYF. CDR3 sequence (DNA): TGTGCCAGCTCACCTTTTAGCGGGAGAGGCTACGAGCAGTACTTC.